The T cell receptor (beta chain) described here comes from a study of T cell changes during pregnancy in multiple sclerosis. Data came from immunoSEQ multiplex PCR; TCRdb stores just in-frame clones and leaves some out. The sample records 64,000 or so clones, over 80% being singletons. V lost 0 bases, J lost 1 base, and 11 bases stayed unmatched. Germline CDR1 reads SGDLS; CDR2 reads YYNGEE. The CDR3 has 19 amino acids. This clone was found once. The source is a female donor with multiple sclerosis, enrolled in a pregnancy study. The chain recombines TRBV9 with TRBJ2-3; 10 bases agree with TRBD2. Sequenced material: peripheral blood, taken in the first trimester of pregnancy. Here the CDR3 DNA reads TGTGCCAGCAGCGTAGTCCCTTCCTTAGCGGGAGGCCGCACAGATACGCAGTATTTT. As protein: CASSVVPSLAGGRTDTQYF.